This paragraph reports one T cell receptor beta chain. The data are from a study of pediatric ulcerative colitis. Data came from immunoSEQ multiplex PCR; TCRdb stores just in-frame clones and leaves some out. The sample records about 36,000 clones, 55% to 85% being singletons. Trimming took 5 bases from V and 6 from J, leaving 11 bases between them. This CDR3 has 13 residues. Germline CDR1 and CDR2: SEHNR and FQNEAQ (reference sequence). Rectal tissue came from one to two pinch biopsies taken at colonoscopy. V gene TRBV7-9 combines with J gene TRBJ1-5, with a possible D match to TRBD1 (5 bases). Source material: gut tissue. The TCR originated in a boy under 18 with moderate ulcerative colitis. For the CDR3, the DNA is TGTGCCAGCAGCCGCGACAGTCTTCAGCCCCAGCATTTT. It translates to CASSRDSLQPQHF.